This TCR beta chain came from a study of T cells after yellow fever vaccination. Study results and limitations: Reappearance after the booster was seen for most primary-vaccination clones, at about 95% CD4 and roughly 90% CD8.

TCRdb independently ran MiXCR on the 5' RACE reads; one entry per CDR3 protein. The sample lists fewer than 450,000 distinct CDR3 sequences, roughly 11% occurring once. There are a few counts of this clonotype. The antigen is undetermined. The sample was PBMCs, taken on the day of the first yellow fever vaccination. This TCR was sampled from a man between 18 and 29 years old who received the YFV17D yellow fever vaccine.

This CDR3 is CASSLRRPNNEQFF. In DNA, the CDR3 is TGTGCCAGCAGCTTAAGGCGGCCGAACAATGAGCAGTTCTTC. This chain links TRBV7-6 with TRBJ2-1, with D unclear. This CDR3 has 14 amino acids. In germline, CDR1 is SGHVS, CDR2 FNYEAQ. Trimming cost V 2 bases and J 5 bases, with 10 bases left between them.